This TCR beta chain originates from a study of cytomegalovirus exposure and HLA in healthy donors. Overall study: Unique TCRs from HLA-typed donors, around 93 million of them, were held in an early data release.

Germline CDR1 and CDR2: GTSNPN and SVGIG (reference sequence). V was trimmed by 3 bases and J by 5 bases, leaving 13 bases between them. The CDR3 totals 13 residues. 13 Jbeta primers and 60 Vbeta primers were used for the PCR. Using immunoSEQ multiplex PCR, the repertoire was profiled, and TCRdb retains in-frame clones only, with some absent. Recorded for this sample: under 70,000 clones. About this clone: Its antigen is as yet unknown.

Study-wide results and caveats: The study had only CMV serostatus as immune exposure information. Common viral pathogens were later found to be apparently linked to several of the most significant clusters.

The sequenced material came from PBMCs. The chain employs TRBV30 and TRBJ1-1; TRBD1 is a possible D gene (5 bases). The origin of this receptor is a man in his fifties in good health and CMV-seropositive. CDR3: CAWRAAGKTEAFF. The CDR3, as DNA: TGTGCCTGGAGGGCGGCAGGGAAAACTGAAGCTTTCTTT. The variable domain in full, with the rest retrieved from reference TRBV30 and TRBJ1-1, is SQTIHQWPATLVQPVGSPLSLECTVEGTSNPNLYWYRQAAGRGLQLLFYSVGIGQISSEVPQNLSASRPQDRQFILSSKKLLLSDSGFYLCAWRAAGKTEAFFGQGTRLTVV.